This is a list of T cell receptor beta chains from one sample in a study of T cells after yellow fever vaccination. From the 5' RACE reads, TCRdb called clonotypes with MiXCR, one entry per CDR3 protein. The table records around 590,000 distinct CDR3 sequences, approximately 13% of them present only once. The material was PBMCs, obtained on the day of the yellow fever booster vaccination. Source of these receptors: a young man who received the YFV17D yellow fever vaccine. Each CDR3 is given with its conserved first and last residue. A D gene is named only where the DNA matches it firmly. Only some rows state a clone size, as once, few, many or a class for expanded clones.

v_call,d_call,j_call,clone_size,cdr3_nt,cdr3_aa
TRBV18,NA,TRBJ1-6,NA,TGTGCCAGCTCAATCGACAGCTGGGGTTCACCCCTCCACTTT,CASSIDSWGSPLHF
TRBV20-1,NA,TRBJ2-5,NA,TGCAGTGCTAATCAAGGGCCGCCCACCGGACAAGAGACCCAGTACTTC,CSANQGPPTGQETQYF
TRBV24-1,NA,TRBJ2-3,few,TGTGCCACCAGTGATAGAGCCAGGGCTTCGACAGATACGCAGTATTTT,CATSDRARASTDTQYF
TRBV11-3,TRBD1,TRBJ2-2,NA,TGTTCCAGCAGCCTCCTAAGACAGGGGGACACCGGGGAGCTGTTTTTT,CSSSLLRQGDTGELFF
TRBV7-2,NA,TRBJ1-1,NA,TGTGCCAGCAGCCCTGTTGGGGGAGCCTACACTGAAGCTTTCTTT,CASSPVGGAYTEAFF
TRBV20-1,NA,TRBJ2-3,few,TGCAGTGCTAGGCCAGATTCTATGGATACGCAGTATTTT,CSARPDSMDTQYF
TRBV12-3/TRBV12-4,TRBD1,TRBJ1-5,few,TGTGCCAGCAGCCGGGACAGGGTTCCCGATTTCAATCAGCCCCAGCATTTT,CASSRDRVPDFNQPQHF
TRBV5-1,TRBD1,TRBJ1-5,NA,TGCGCCAGCAGCGAGACAGGGCTAAATCAGCCCCAGCATTTT,CASSETGLNQPQHF
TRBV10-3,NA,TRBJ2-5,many,TGTGCCGCCTACTCTGGACTATTTGAAGAGACCCAGTACTTC,CAAYSGLFEETQYF
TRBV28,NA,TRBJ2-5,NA,TGTGCCAGCAGAATTGGTCCGGGTCCCTACCAAGAGACCCAGTACTTC,CASRIGPGPYQETQYF
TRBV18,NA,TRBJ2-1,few,TGTGCCAGCTCACCACCCGTAGGGTGGCACAATGAGCAGTTCTTC,CASSPPVGWHNEQFF
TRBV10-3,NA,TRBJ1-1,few,TGTGCCATCTCTTCCCACACTGAAGCTTTCTTT,CAISSHTEAFF
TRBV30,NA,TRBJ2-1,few,TGTGCCTGGAGTGTTCCGGGAAGAAGAAATGAGCAGTTCTTC,CAWSVPGRRNEQFF
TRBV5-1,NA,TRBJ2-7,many,TGCGCCAGCAGCTTGGAACCTAGTCCCTACGAGCAGTACTTC,CASSLEPSPYEQYF
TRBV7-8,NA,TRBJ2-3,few,TGTGCCAGCAGCCAATGGGTCAGCTACACTAGCACAGATACGCAGTATTTT,CASSQWVSYTSTDTQYF
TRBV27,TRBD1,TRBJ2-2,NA,TGTGCCAGCAGTTCGGGACAGGGGGACACCGGGGAGCTGTTTTTT,CASSSGQGDTGELFF
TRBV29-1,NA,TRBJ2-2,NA,TGCAGCGTACCGGGACTCGCAAACACCGGGGAGCTGTTTTTT,CSVPGLANTGELFF
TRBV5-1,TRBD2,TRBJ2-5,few,TGCGCCAGCCGTACTAGCGGGGCCAAAGAGACCCAGTACTTC,CASRTSGAKETQYF
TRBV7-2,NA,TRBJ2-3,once,TGTGCCAGCATCGGTAGCGGATACACAGATACGCAGTATTTT,CASIGSGYTDTQYF
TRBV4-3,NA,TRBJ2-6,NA,TGCGCCAGCAGCCAAGACAGATACTCTGGGGCCAACGTCCTGACTTTC,CASSQDRYSGANVLTF
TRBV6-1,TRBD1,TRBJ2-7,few,TGTGCCAGCAGTCTCCCGGGGACAGGGGCCCACGAGCAGTACTTC,CASSLPGTGAHEQYF
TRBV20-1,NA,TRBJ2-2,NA,TGCAGTGCTAGAGGGGGAATGGAGCTGTTTTTT,CSARGGMELFF
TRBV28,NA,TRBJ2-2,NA,TGTGCCAGCAGCCGTCGTTTGGCGGTCGGGGAGCTGTTTTTT,CASSRRLAVGELFF
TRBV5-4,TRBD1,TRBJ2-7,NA,TGTGCCAGCAAAGACAGGGGGGGCGAGCAGTACTTC,CASKDRGGEQYF
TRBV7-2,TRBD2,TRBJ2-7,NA,TGTGCCAGCAGCCAGGGGGGGACTAGCGTTGCCGAGCAGTACTTC,CASSQGGTSVAEQYF
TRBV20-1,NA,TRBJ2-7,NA,TGCAGTGCTTGGGCAGCCGTTGGGGAGCAGTACTTC,CSAWAAVGEQYF
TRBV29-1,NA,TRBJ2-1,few,TGCAGCGTCGCGGGACCTCTCAATGAGCAGTTCTTC,CSVAGPLNEQFF
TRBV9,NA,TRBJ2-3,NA,TGTGCCAGCAGCGTAGGTCTAGTGGGAGATACGCAGTATTTT,CASSVGLVGDTQYF
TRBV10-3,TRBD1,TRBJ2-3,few,TGTGCCATCAGTCGACAGGGCGGAGATACGCAGTATTTT,CAISRQGGDTQYF
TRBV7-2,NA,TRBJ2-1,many,TGTGCCAGCAGCTTAGGAAGCTCCAATGAGCAGTTCTTC,CASSLGSSNEQFF
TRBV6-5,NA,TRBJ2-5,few,TGTGCCAGCAGTTACTCCTACGACGGGGAGACCCAGTACTTC,CASSYSYDGETQYF
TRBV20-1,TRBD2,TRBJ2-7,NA,TGCAGTGCTCGGAGCGGGAGGGACCATGTGGGGCAGTACTTC,CSARSGRDHVGQYF
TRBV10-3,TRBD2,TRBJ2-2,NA,TGTGCCTCGCTAGCGGGAGGGGTAAACACCGGGGAGCTGTTTTTT,CASLAGGVNTGELFF
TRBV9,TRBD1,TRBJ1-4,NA,TGTGCCAGCAGTTCTACAGGGGGCCTGTGGGAAAAACTGTTTTTT,CASSSTGGLWEKLFF
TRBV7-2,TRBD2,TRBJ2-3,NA,TGTGCCAGCAGCTCTCGGACTAGCGTGGATACGCAGTATTTT,CASSSRTSVDTQYF
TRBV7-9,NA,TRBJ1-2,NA,TGTGCCAGCAGCTTAGCAGGGCCGAATGGCTACACCTTC,CASSLAGPNGYTF
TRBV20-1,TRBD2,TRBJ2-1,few,TGCAGTGCACCTCCACCCAGCGGGAGGGCCTTAGGCGGTGAGCAGTTCTTC,CSAPPPSGRALGGEQFF
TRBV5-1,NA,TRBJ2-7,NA,TGCGCCAGCAGCTTCGACCAGACCACTAGACCCTACGAGCAGTACTTC,CASSFDQTTRPYEQYF
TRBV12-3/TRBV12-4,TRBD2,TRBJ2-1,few,TGTGCCAGCAGCCCTAGCGGAGGAGTCTACAATGAGCAGTTCTTC,CASSPSGGVYNEQFF
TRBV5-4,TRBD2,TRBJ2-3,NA,TGTGCCAGCAGCTACCCAAGCGGGGGAGGCACAGATACGCAGTATTTT,CASSYPSGGGTDTQYF